What follows are 15 T cell receptor beta chains derived from one specimen sequenced in a study of T cell responses to AZD1222 COVID-19 vaccine. This table comes from immunoSEQ multiplex PCR, and its TCRdb copy is limited to in-frame clones, with some not included. The sample yields roughly 150,000 clones, about 91% seen once. Source: peripheral blood, taken 28 days after the second AZD1222 dose. The source is an adult who received the AZD1222 COVID-19 vaccine.

The chain has TRBV27 and TRBJ1-2; D ambiguous. This CDR3 is 13 amino acids long. The germline V gene has CDR1 MNHEY and CDR2 SMNVEV (reference sequence). V lost 2 bases and J lost 4, with 8 bases in between. CDR3 DNA: TGTGCCAGCAGTTTAAGGGTCAGCTATGGCTACACCTTC. Its translation is CASSLRVSYGYTF.

The CDR3 is CASSQVIGQGVGNTIYF. The CDR3 bases are TGTGCCAGCAGCCAAGTTATCGGTCAGGGTGTTGGAAACACCATATATTTT. This sequence joins TRBV3-1 (or the pseudogene TRBV3-2) and TRBJ1-3; D may be TRBD1 (5 bases). Germline V CDR1 and CDR2: LGHDT, YNNKEL (reference sequence). There are 17 residues in the CDR3. V lost 1 base, J lost 3 bases, and 16 bases lay in between.

CDR3 sequence (DNA): TGCGCCAGCAGCCCAGGGTGGGGGGAGCTGTTTTTT. Translation gives CASSPGWGELFF. This sequence joins TRBV4-3 and TRBJ2-2; perhaps TRBD1 as D (5 bases). This CDR3 comprises 12 residues. Germline V gene sequence: CDR1 LGHNA, CDR2 YSLEER. The germline V and J ends were trimmed by 4 bases and 8 bases, with 8 bases remaining between them.

The CDR3: CSVEVGGFDEQYF. Written as DNA, the CDR3 is TGCAGCGTTGAAGTAGGCGGGTTCGACGAGCAGTACTTC. This sequence joins TRBV29-1 and TRBJ2-7, with D possibly TRBD2 on 5 matching bases. The CDR3 totals 13 residues. CDR1 SQVTM and CDR2 ANQGSEA come from the germline V gene. V dropped 1 base and J dropped 5 bases, with 12 bases sitting between them.

This chain uses TRBV4-3 with TRBJ1-2; D remains ambiguous. From germline, CDR1 is LGHNA and CDR2 YSLEER. This CDR3 is 16 amino acids long. With 0 bases removed from V and 5 bases from J, the gap between germline ends came to 16 bases. The CDR3 loop reads CASSQDRGVGRYGYTF. CDR3 DNA: TGCGCCAGCAGCCAAGATCGGGGTGTCGGTAGGTATGGCTACACCTTC.

The chain couples TRBV6-2 or TRBV6-3 to TRBJ1-5; D is perhaps TRBD1 (5 bases). The V and J ends lost 3 bases and 3 bases respectively, with 9 bases between them. Germline V gene lookup returns CDR1 MNHEY and CDR2 SVGEGT. The CDR3 is 14 amino acids. CDR3 sequence (DNA): TGTGCCAGCAGTTATGCCGGGACCAATCAGCCCCAGCATTTT. Its translation is CASSYAGTNQPQHF.

This clone occurred once. The sample contains more than one DNA sequence encoding this CDR3. The J gene is TRBJ1-1, the V gene TRBV30, with unresolved D. Germline loops: CDR1 GTSNPN, CDR2 SVGIG (reference sequence). V lost 0 bases and J 0 bases, leaving 5 bases between the germline ends. The CDR3 spans 13 residues. Here the CDR3 DNA reads TGTGCCTGGAGTGTATCCCTGAACACTGAAGCTTTCTTT. It yields the protein CAWSVSLNTEAFF.

The chain links TRBV19 to TRBJ2-7; D ambiguous. Per the germline V gene, CDR1 is LNHDA and CDR2 is SQIVND (reference sequence). V was shortened by 2 bases and J by 0 bases, with 11 bases between the two germline ends. The CDR3 extends over 15 amino acids. This CDR3 is CASSIPGKASYEQYF. The CDR3 nucleotides read TGTGCCAGTAGTATACCCGGCAAGGCCTCCTACGAGCAGTACTTC. Filled out from reference TRBV19 and TRBJ2-7, the complete variable domain reads DGGITQSPKYLFRKEGQNVTLSCEQNLNHDAMYWYRQDPGQGLRLIYYSQIVNDFQKGDIAEGYSVSREKKESFPLTVTSAQKNPTAFYLCASSIPGKASYEQYFGPGTRLTVT.

There are a few counts of this clone. This chain links TRBV10-3 with TRBJ1-1; tentatively, D is TRBD1 (5 bases). Germline V gene lookup returns CDR1 ENHRY and CDR2 SYGVKD. The CDR3 runs 15 residues. The V end lost 6 bases, the J end lost 0 bases, and 14 bases lay between the germline ends. The CDR3 protein is CAIRGGGRLNTEAFF. The CDR3 DNA is TGTGCCATCAGGGGGGGAGGCCGACTGAACACTGAAGCTTTCTTT.

The chain recombines TRBV24-1 with TRBJ2-3; 8 positions match TRBD2. Germline loops: CDR1 KGHDR, CDR2 SFDVKD. This CDR3 contains 15 residues. V shed 9 bases, J shed 0 bases, and the junction held 7 bases outside the gene matches. The chain's CDR3 is CATGAGAHSTDTQYF. The CDR3 nucleotides read TGTGCCACCGGAGCGGGGGCCCATAGCACAGATACGCAGTATTTT.

The rearrangement joins TRBV7-9 to TRBJ1-4; TRBD1 aligns across 7 bases. Per the germline V gene, CDR1 is SEHNR and CDR2 is FQNEAQ (reference sequence). CDR3 length equals 15 residues. The ends lost 1 base at V and 4 bases at J; junction bases unmatched: 3. CDR3 sequence reads: CASSLDRGHNEKLFF. The CDR3 region has the DNA TGTGCCAGCAGCTTAGACAGGGGACATAATGAAAAACTGTTTTTT.

V is TRBV6-5 and J is TRBJ1-5; the D is unclear. This CDR3 has 13 amino acids. Germline values: CDR1 MNHEY, CDR2 SVGAGI. V dropped 8 bases and J dropped 0 bases, with 8 bases sitting between them. CDR3 nucleotide sequence: TGTGCCAGCCATGAGATTAGCAATCAGCCCCAGCATTTT. Translating it yields CASHEISNQPQHF.

The gene calls are TRBV5-1 and TRBJ2-3; D remains unclear. There are 15 residues in the CDR3. With 1 base removed from V and 0 bases from J, the gap between germline ends came to 9 bases. The germline gives CDR1 SGHRS, CDR2 YFSETQ. Written as DNA, the CDR3 is TGCGCCAGCAGCTTGACCGGCTCTAGCACAGATACGCAGTATTTT. It is translated as CASSLTGSSTDTQYF.

This chain connects TRBV12-3 or TRBV12-4 to TRBJ1-1, with D perhaps matching TRBD1 (6 bases). The CDR3 covers 12 residues. V dropped 10 bases and J dropped 4 bases, with 13 bases sitting between them. Here the CDR3 DNA reads TGTGCCACACACAGAGGGGGCACTGAAGCTTTCTTT. This codes for CATHRGGTEAFF.

This chain uses TRBV3-1 (or the pseudogene TRBV3-2) with TRBJ2-5; maybe TRBD2 (6 bases). The germline V and J ends were trimmed by 4 bases and 7 bases, with 7 bases remaining between them. The CDR3 spans 11 residues. Germline-derived CDR1 and CDR2 are LGHDT and YNNKEL (reference sequence). The CDR3 spells CASSLGRTQYF. The CDR3 DNA sequence: TGTGCCAGCAGCCTCGGGAGGACCCAGTACTTC.